This TCR beta chain appears in the sequencing data of a study of blood T cell repertoires in COVID-19. About the study: Sites in the United States, Italy and Spain provided acute and convalescent COVID-19 samples. From T cells, B-cell-depleted T cells, or PBMCs came the material, which was cDNA or gDNA.

This clone appeared a few times. The CDR3 has 14 residues. The V gene lost 0 bases and the J gene lost 0 bases, with 4 bases spanning the gap. The germline CDR1 and CDR2 sequences are SGHRS and YFSETQ. Assay used: immunoSEQ multiplex PCR; TCRdb lists only in-frame clones, some missing. The table includes 300,000 to 400,000 clones, approximately 91% detected once. Residents of 24 US areas, aged 18 to 89 years, made up the participants. The rearrangement joins TRBV5-1 to TRBJ1-3; D is unclear. Input material: PBMCs or T cells enriched from blood (not recorded which). The TCR originated in a woman aged 25 to 39 who had been exposed to COVID-19. The CDR3 nucleotides are TGCGCCAGCAGCTTGGACGGCTCTGGAAACACCATATATTTT. Translating gives CASSLDGSGNTIYF.